Listed below are T cell receptor beta chains from one sample, sequenced in a study of human T cells and chemical hapten exposure. MiXCR, run by TCRdb on the RACE reads, gives a single entry per CDR3 protein. The sample holds a few hundred thousand distinct CDR3 sequences; approximately 5% are singletons and the top ten take 2% to 2.5%. Sequenced material: whole blood, taken in connection with sensitization to the hapten diphenylcyclopropenone (DPC). These receptors were taken from a woman aged 50 to 60 with alopecia areata. Some clones in this sample may be carry-over from other donors' samples. Each CDR3 is given with its conserved first and last residue. The order of the fields is CDR3 DNA, CDR3 protein, D gene, J gene, clone size, V gene. D genes are given only for firm matches. Clone sizes are given selectively: once, few, many, or a class where the clone is expanded.

TGTGCCAGCAGTGACGTAGTTGTGAACACTGAAGCTTTCTTT,CASSDVVVNTEAFF,.,TRBJ1-1,many,TRBV25-1
TGTGCCAGCAGCTACGACAGGGACTACCAGAAGGATGGCTACACCTTC,CASSYDRDYQKDGYTF,TRBD1,TRBJ1-2,.,TRBV5-4
TGTGCCAGCAGCAACCGGGACAGCAATCAGCCCCAGCATTTT,CASSNRDSNQPQHF,.,TRBJ1-5,many,TRBV21-1
TGTGCCAGCAGTCTCTCGGGGCCTTACACTGAAGCTTTCTTT,CASSLSGPYTEAFF,.,TRBJ1-1,.,TRBV27
TGTGCCAGCAGCGGAACAGTAGGAAACACCATATATTTT,CASSGTVGNTIYF,.,TRBJ1-3,many,TRBV9
TGTGCCAGCAGCCAAGAGCGGAGTCAGCCCCAGCATTTT,CASSQERSQPQHF,.,TRBJ1-5,many,TRBV3-1
TGCGCCAGCCCCCCAGCGCCGCGGAAGAACACTGAAGCTTTCTTT,CASPPAPRKNTEAFF,.,TRBJ1-1,many,TRBV4-1
TGCAGTGCTAGAGCCACACTCCCGGCCGAGACCCAGTACTTC,CSARATLPAETQYF,.,TRBJ2-5,.,TRBV20-1
TGTGCCAGCAGCTGGACAGGGGACGAGCAGTACTTC,CASSWTGDEQYF,TRBD1,TRBJ2-7,many,TRBV7-2
TGTGCCAGCAGCCTAGCGGGCCGCTACGAGCAGTACTTC,CASSLAGRYEQYF,TRBD2,TRBJ2-7,.,TRBV28
TGTGCCATCAGTGGTTATGCTGAGACGAACACCGGGGAGCTGTTTTTT,CAISGYAETNTGELFF,.,TRBJ2-2,few,TRBV10-3
TGTGCCAGCAGCTCAACCATGAACACTGAAGCTTTCTTT,CASSSTMNTEAFF,.,TRBJ1-1,few,TRBV7-3
TGTGCCAGCAGTCCGACTAGAGTCGGGGAGCAGTACTTC,CASSPTRVGEQYF,.,TRBJ2-7,few,TRBV14